The 8 T cell receptor beta chains below come from one sample, sequenced in a study of blood T cells in healthy people across ages. Primed by a sample-barcoded 5' primer and a J-beta primer mix, a second PCR proceeded for roughly 7 to 12 cycles. MiXCR, run by TCRdb on the 5' RACE reads, gives a single entry per CDR3 protein. Counted here are over 950,000 distinct CDR3 sequences, around two fifths occurring once; the ten biggest clones make up around 13%. The sequencing sample was made of blood. The origin of the receptors is a man aged 18 to 29 in good health.

Remarks on this clonotype: A read error is possible here, since a much larger clone lies one base away. The rearrangement links TRBV7-2 to TRBJ2-3; D ambiguous. CDR1 is SGHTA and CDR2 is FQGNSA in the germline V gene. Trimming stripped 0 bases from V and 10 bases from J, with 8 bases between. The CDR3 covers 12 residues. Here the CDR3 reads CASSLALDSQYF. CDR3 DNA sequence: TGTGCCAGCAGCTTAGCGTTGGATTCGCAGTATTTT.

J is TRBJ1-3 and V is TRBV4-2; D remains ambiguous. The CDR3 is 16 residues long. V shed 3 bases and J shed 0 bases, with 12 bases lying between them. The germline CDR1 and CDR2 sequences are LGHNA and YNFKEQ. As DNA, the CDR3 is TGTGCCAGCAGCCAGGGTGACACCTCCTCTGGAAACACCATATATTTT. The encoded protein is CASSQGDTSSGNTIYF.

The table lists this clonotype with many counts. The chain is built from TRBV12-3 or TRBV12-4 and TRBJ2-4; perhaps TRBD2 as D (6 bases). This CDR3 contains 15 residues. The V and J ends lost 5 bases and 0 bases respectively, with 11 bases between them. The CDR3 loop is CASSGPGEAKNIQYF. DNA for the CDR3: TGTGCCAGCAGTGGACCGGGGGAAGCCAAAAACATTCAGTACTTC.

The chain employs TRBV18 and TRBJ2-1; D gene unclear. The CDR3 runs 13 residues. Looked up from germline, CDR1 is KGHSH and CDR2 is LQKENI. The V and J ends lost 6 bases and 8 bases respectively, with 14 bases between them. The CDR3 DNA reads TGTGCCAGCTCCCGAAGGCTAGACGATGAGCAGTTCTTC. Protein: CASSRRLDDEQFF.

The chain couples TRBV4-3 to TRBJ2-5; no clear D gene. CDR1 is LGHNA and CDR2 is YSLEER in the germline V gene. Trimming stripped 4 bases from V and 2 bases from J, with 11 bases between. The CDR3 runs 14 residues. The DNA of the CDR3 is TGCGCCAGCAGCCTATCCATGGGACAAGAGACCCAGTACTTC. Translation: CASSLSMGQETQYF.

The chain carries TRBV4-1 and TRBJ2-6, with no clear D. Trimming removed 4 bases at V and 2 bases at J, with 6 bases between. CDR3 size: 14 residues. Looked up from germline, CDR1 is MGHRA and CDR2 is YSYEKL. The CDR3 nucleotides read TGCGCCAGCAGCCTTATACCTGGGGCCAACGTCCTGACTTTC. Amino acid sequence: CASSLIPGANVLTF.

This clonotype was seen many times. The gene calls are TRBV18 and TRBJ1-2; the D is unclear. V was pared by 3 bases and J by 4 bases, with 6 bases between. This CDR3 has 12 residues. CDR1 and CDR2 from the germline V gene are KGHSH and LQKENI. CDR3 region: CASSPTAYGYTF. In DNA, the CDR3 is TGTGCCAGCTCACCTACGGCCTATGGCTACACCTTC.

The chain combines TRBV7-2 with TRBJ1-6, with D unresolved. This CDR3 region has 14 residues. Germline V gene sequence: CDR1 SGHTA, CDR2 FQGNSA. V lost 7 bases to trimming and J lost 8 bases, with 15 bases between them. The chain's CDR3 is CASNMVSGYSPLHF. The CDR3 DNA is TGTGCCAGCAACATGGTTTCGGGTTATTCACCCCTCCACTTT.